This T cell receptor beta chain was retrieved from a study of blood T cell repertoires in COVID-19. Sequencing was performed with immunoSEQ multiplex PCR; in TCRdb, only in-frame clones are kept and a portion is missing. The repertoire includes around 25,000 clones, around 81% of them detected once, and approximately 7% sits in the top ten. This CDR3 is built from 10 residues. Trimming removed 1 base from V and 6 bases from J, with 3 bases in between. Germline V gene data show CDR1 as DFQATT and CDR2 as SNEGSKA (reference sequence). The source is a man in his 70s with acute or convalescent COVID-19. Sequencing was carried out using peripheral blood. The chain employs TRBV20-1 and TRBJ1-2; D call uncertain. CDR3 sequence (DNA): TGCAGTGCTAGAGTAAATGGCTACACCTTC. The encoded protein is CSARVNGYTF.